This T cell receptor beta chain was documented in a study of T cells after yellow fever vaccination (dated by TCRdb to about 2019). Describing the broader study: The SMART-Seq v4 Ultra Low Input RNA kit was used to prepare libraries from fractions with low cell numbers. Bulk PBMC replicates and cell subsets were isolated from blood drawn at multiple timepoints before and after both primary and secondary immunization. Bulk TCR alpha and beta repertoires were sequenced longitudinally to track T-cell clones before and after primary and booster YFV17D yellow fever vaccination. Two healthy male donors, one aged 18 to 30 and one aged 30 to 39 years, made up the cohort. Study-wide conclusions, independent of this receptor: Most clones expanded after primary vaccination (roughly 96% of CD4 and 88% of CD8) were re-detected after the booster, suggesting that broad memory maintenance occurred. FACS-sorted repertoires could contain abundant contaminating clonotypes from the bulk population, so computational filtering was required. Compared with the primary T-cell response, the secondary T-cell response was faster but weaker, reaching its peak on day 5 rather than on day 15. Because the study included only two donors, the extent to which the findings can be generalized is limited. A small share of clonotypes was detected in both CD4 and CD8 compartments, with the overlap likely arising from convergent recombination.

Synthesis of TCR cDNA relied on 5'RACE template switching, a step that introduced a universal primer site along with unique molecular identifiers. cDNA synthesis was primed from both the TCR alpha and TCR beta constant segments. Library amplification involved two PCR steps, and the second step added sample barcodes and sequencing adapters. Sequencing of libraries was done on Illumina HiSeq 2500 (2x100 bp) or NovaSeq (2x150 bp). As for the authors' bioinformatics: MIGEC was used to demultiplex reads and collapse the reads into UMI consensus sequences, and MiXCR was used for V(D)J alignment. Using edgeR on replicate PBMC samples, clonotypes were called vaccine-responding if FDR was below 0.01 and the log2 fold change was above 5 up to day 15. CD4 or CD8 identity was assigned to each bulk clonotype according to whether the clonotype was present at higher abundance in the sequenced CD4 repertoire or the sequenced CD8 repertoire. TCRdb took the public reads, trimmed them with fastp at Q25, ran MiXCR for clone calling and kept in-frame beta chains. All rows with the same CDR3 protein become a single entry with the most common DNA and genes. V and J calls and clone size were set by TCRdb, not the authors. This sample has tens of thousands of distinct CDR3 sequences in its table, and almost 8% of those were observed once. In total, the top ten clones hold 41% of the sample.

For this chain, trimming is 4 bases at the V end and 7 bases at the J end, and the number of junction bases without a gene match is 6. CDR1 and CDR2 (SGDLS, YYNGEE) derive from the germline V gene. The CDR3 runs 14 residues from the cysteine to the phenylalanine. The only DNA kept is the CDR3, 42 bases in frame from the first base. The meaning of the sample's treatment or condition label: live attenuated yellow fever vaccine strain. PBMCs were isolated from peripheral blood using a standard Ficoll-Paque protocol. Dynabeads CD4 and CD8 positive selection kits were used to isolate CD4 and CD8 T-cell fractions. TriZol was used to extract RNA from bulk PBMCs, from CD4 and CD8 fractions, and from dextramer-positive and dextramer-negative fractions. This clonotype was detected many times. This receptor's antigen is unknown. Base qualities are not at hand, and no much larger clone is one base apart.

Sequencing was performed on CD8+ T cells sorted from PBMCs, taken on the day of the yellow fever booster vaccination. The V gene is TRBV9 and the J gene is TRBJ2-1, with 9 junctional bases fitting TRBD2. The receptor was isolated from a man in his thirties or forties who received the YFV17D yellow fever vaccine. The encoded CDR3 is CASSPGTSMNEQFF. The DNA sequence is as follows: TGTGCCAGCAGCCCTGGGACTAGCATGAATGAGCAGTTCTTC.